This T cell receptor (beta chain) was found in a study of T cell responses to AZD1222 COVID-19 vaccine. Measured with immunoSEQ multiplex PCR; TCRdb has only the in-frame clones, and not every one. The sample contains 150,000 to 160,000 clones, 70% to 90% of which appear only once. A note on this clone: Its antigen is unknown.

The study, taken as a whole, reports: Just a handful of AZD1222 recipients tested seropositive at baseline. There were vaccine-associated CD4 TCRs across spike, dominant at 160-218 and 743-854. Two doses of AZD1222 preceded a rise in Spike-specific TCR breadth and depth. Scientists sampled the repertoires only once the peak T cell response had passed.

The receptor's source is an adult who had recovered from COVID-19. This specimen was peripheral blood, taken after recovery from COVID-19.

CDR3 bases: TGTGCCAGCAGCCAAGAGGGGCGGGACTACAATGAGCAGTTCTTC. It encodes CASSQEGRDYNEQFF. The chain joins TRBV4-2 to TRBJ2-1; tentatively, D is TRBD2 (6 bases). Per the germline V gene, CDR1 is LGHNA and CDR2 is YNFKEQ. This CDR3 has 15 amino acids. V was cut by 0 bases and J by 3 bases, with 9 bases left in between.